This TCR beta chain was documented in a study of shared clonotypes between healthy human individuals. Looking at the study overall: There were three CD4 naive, three CD4 memory, two CD8 naive and one CD8 memory plates per donor. General study findings and limits: Sorted-subset sequencing, rarefaction showed, was incomplete despite large depth. Among non-shared clonotypes, generation probabilities were lower than among those shared by all four donors.

Germline assignment: CDR1 SNHLY and CDR2 FYNNEI. With 5 bases clipped from V and 7 bases from J, the junction kept 10 bases outside the gene matches. The CDR3 runs 16 residues. Measured with immunoSEQ multiplex PCR; TCRdb has only the in-frame clones, and not every one. Found here are approximately 100,000 clones, 67% of them singletons; the top ten hold around 25%. Concerning this clone itself: The antigen is not known.

The donors, healthy adults who were HIV-negative, had experienced no recent acute infections or vaccinations. Sequencing was carried out using memory CD8+ T cells sorted from blood. The subset here: CD45RO+ cells pooled with CCR7-negative TemRA cells. The chain has TRBV2 and TRBJ2-5, with 13 bases identical to TRBD2. This TCR was recovered from a woman in her thirties in good health. CDR3 sequence reads: CASSRTSGSSFGTQYF. CDR3 DNA: TGTGCCAGCAGTCGGACTAGCGGGAGTAGTTTTGGGACCCAGTACTTC.